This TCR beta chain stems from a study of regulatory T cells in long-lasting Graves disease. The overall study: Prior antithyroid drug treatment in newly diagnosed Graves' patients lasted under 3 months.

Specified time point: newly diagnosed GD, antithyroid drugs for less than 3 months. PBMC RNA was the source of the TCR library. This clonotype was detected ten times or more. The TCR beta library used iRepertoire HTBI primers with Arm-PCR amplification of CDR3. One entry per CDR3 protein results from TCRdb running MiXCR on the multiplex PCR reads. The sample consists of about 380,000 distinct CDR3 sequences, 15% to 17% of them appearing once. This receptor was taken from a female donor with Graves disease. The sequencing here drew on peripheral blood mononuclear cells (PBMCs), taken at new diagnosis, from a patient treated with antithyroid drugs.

The CDR3 region is CASSLFVFGLENPNEAFF. The CDR3 DNA reads as TGTGCCAGCAGTTTATTTGTTTTTGGATTGGAGAACCCGAATGAAGCTTTCTTT. This chain joins TRBV28 and TRBJ1-1; D gene uncertain. Trimming removed 1 base at V and 7 bases at J, with 25 bases between. This CDR3 has 18 amino acids. Germline V CDR1 and CDR2: MDHEN, SYDVKM. Full variable domain (rest looked up from reference TRBV28 and TRBJ1-1): DVKVTQSSRYLVKRTGEKVFLECVQDMDHENMFWYRQDPGLGLRLIYFSYDVKMKEKGDIPEGYSVSREKKERFSLILESASTNQTSMYLCASSLFVFGLENPNEAFFGQGTRLTVV.